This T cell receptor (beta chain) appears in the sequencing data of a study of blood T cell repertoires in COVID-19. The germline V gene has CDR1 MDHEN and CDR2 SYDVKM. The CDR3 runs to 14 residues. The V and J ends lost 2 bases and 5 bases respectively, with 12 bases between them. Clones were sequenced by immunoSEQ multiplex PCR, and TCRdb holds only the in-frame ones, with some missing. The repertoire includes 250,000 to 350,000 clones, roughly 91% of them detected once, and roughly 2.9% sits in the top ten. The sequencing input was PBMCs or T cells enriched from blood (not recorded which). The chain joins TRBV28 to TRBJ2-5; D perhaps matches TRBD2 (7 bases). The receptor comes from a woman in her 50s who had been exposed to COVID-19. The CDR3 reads CASSLQGREETQYF. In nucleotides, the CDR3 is TGTGCCAGCAGTTTACAGGGGCGGGAGGAGACCCAGTACTTC.